These 26 T cell receptor beta chains were sequenced from one sample in a study of PD-L1 blockade in urothelial cancer. Profiling relied on immunoSEQ multiplex PCR, and the TCRdb table lists in-frame clones only, not all of them. Among roughly 24,000 clones listed, 80% to 90% were seen once. This specimen was PBMCs, taken around atezolizumab (anti-PD-L1) treatment. The receptors come from a man in his sixties with urothelial cancer.

J is TRBJ2-5 and V is TRBV5-6; TRBD2 matches at 8 bases. The CDR3 loop spans 18 amino acids. Germline V gene data show CDR1 as SGHDT and CDR2 as YYEEEE. The junction had 16 bases not matched to a gene; V was cut back by 4 bases and J by 2 bases. The CDR3 DNA follows: TGTGCCAGCAGCCCCCCCCGGGGACGGGCGGGGGGACAAGAGACCCAGTACTTC. It specifies CASSPPRGRAGGQETQYF.

The J gene is TRBJ1-1, the V gene TRBV6-1; 8 bases map to TRBD1. The V gene end was trimmed by 4 bases and the J gene end by 4 bases; junction bases not matched to a gene: 11. The CDR3 totals 16 residues. Germline CDR1 is MNHNS and CDR2 is SASEGT. The CDR3 DNA sequence: TGTGCCAGCAGTGGCCCGGGACAGGACTTTGGCACTGAAGCTTTCTTT. Amino acid sequence: CASSGPGQDFGTEAFF.

The chain is built from TRBV7-2 and TRBJ2-3; D is uncertain. Germline loops: CDR1 SGHTA, CDR2 FQGNSA. The CDR3 sequence is 13 residues long. V was pared by 4 bases and J by 7 bases, with 12 bases between. In DNA, the CDR3 is TGTGCCAGCAGCTCCCCCCCCCTAAATACGCAGTATTTT. It encodes CASSSPPLNTQYF.

The CDR3, as DNA: TGCGCCAGCAGCCTGAGGGATGAGCAGTTCTTC. Translation gives CASSLRDEQFF. The chain links TRBV5-1 to TRBJ2-1; tentative D call: TRBD2 (5 bases). V gave up 4 bases and J gave up 8 bases, with 7 bases separating them. The CDR3 is 11 residues long. From germline, CDR1 is SGHRS and CDR2 YFSETQ. Full variable domain (remainder filled in from reference TRBV5-1 and TRBJ2-1): KAGVTQTPRYLIKTRGQQVTLSCSPISGHRSVSWYQQTPGQGLQFLFEYFSETQRNKGNFPGRFSGRQFSNSRSEMNVSTLELGDSALYLCASSLRDEQFFGPGTRLTVL.

V and J are TRBV30 and TRBJ2-5; 10 bases match TRBD2. From germline, CDR1 is GTSNPN and CDR2 SVGIG (reference sequence). V was pared by 0 bases and J by 3 bases, with 1 base of the junction left unmatched. This CDR3 has 14 amino acids. CDR3 protein: CAWSVGTSEETQYF. CDR3 DNA: TGTGCCTGGAGTGTAGGGACTAGCGAAGAGACCCAGTACTTC.

This clone was counted a single time. The chain is built from TRBV29-1 and TRBJ2-6; D gene uncertain. The ends were cut back, 3 bases at V and 0 bases at J, with 6 bases in the middle. Per the germline V gene, CDR1 is SQVTM and CDR2 is ANQGSEA. This CDR3 is 14 amino acids long. Here the CDR3 DNA reads TGCAGCGTTGATGTCGGCTCTGGGGCCAACGTCCTGACTTTC. Translation gives CSVDVGSGANVLTF.

This chain joins TRBV19 and TRBJ2-2; 7 nucleotides line up with TRBD2. Trimming at V came to 5 bases and at J to 5 bases, leaving 14 bases not matched to a gene. The CDR3 covers 17 residues. The germline CDR1 and CDR2 sequences are LNHDA and SQIVND (reference sequence). In nucleotides, the CDR3 is TGTGCCAGTAGTCCCCATCCTCTAGCGGAAGGGACCGGGGAGCTGTTTTTT. Translating gives CASSPHPLAEGTGELFF.

CDR3 loop: CASSFATGNTEAFF. For the CDR3, the DNA is TGTGCCAGCAGCTTCGCGACGGGGAACACTGAAGCTTTCTTT. The V and J genes are TRBV5-6 and TRBJ1-1; D unresolved. Germline V gene sequence: CDR1 SGHDT, CDR2 YYEEEE. V was trimmed by 2 bases and J by 1 base, leaving 9 bases between them. The CDR3 consists of 14 residues.

This clone was found a few times. V gene TRBV5-1 combines with J gene TRBJ2-3; D call uncertain. Germline V gives CDR1 SGHRS, CDR2 YFSETQ. Trimming cost V 4 bases and J 2 bases, with 17 bases left between them. The CDR3 length is 16 residues. The CDR3, as DNA: TGCGCCAGCAGCCCCACCGTTAGCCCAACCACAGATACGCAGTATTTT. Its translation: CASSPTVSPTTDTQYF.

The chain carries TRBV11-2 and TRBJ1-3, with TRBD1 identical over 11 bases. Germline V lookup: CDR1 SGHAT, CDR2 FQNNGV. The CDR3 loop spans 16 amino acids. V lost 4 bases to trimming and J lost 0 bases; unmatched junction nucleotides: 2. The CDR3 sequence is CASSWDRGASGNTIYF. The CDR3, as DNA: TGTGCCAGCAGCTGGGACAGGGGGGCCTCTGGAAACACCATATATTTT.

The J gene is TRBJ1-1, the V gene TRBV6-1; 7 bases fit TRBD1. Germline-derived CDR1 and CDR2 are MNHNS and SASEGT. The CDR3 is made up of 14 amino acids. V dropped 7 bases and J dropped 6; count of bases not matched to a gene: 11. CDR3 nucleotides: TGTGCCAGCATTGAGGGGGCGAGGGCATCTGAAGCTTTCTTT. It codes for CASIEGARASEAFF.

This rearrangement joins TRBV30 to TRBJ1-4, with no clear D. The CDR3 extends over 12 amino acids. The germline V gene encodes CDR1 GTSNPN and CDR2 SVGIG (reference sequence). V was cut by 3 bases and J by 7 bases, with 9 bases left in between. CDR3 protein: CAWSAAGEKLFF. The CDR3 region has the DNA TGTGCCTGGAGCGCAGCGGGTGAAAAACTGTTTTTT. Full variable domain (rest looked up from reference TRBV30 and TRBJ1-4): SQTIHQWPATLVQPVGSPLSLECTVEGTSNPNLYWYRQAAGRGLQLLFYSVGIGQISSEVPQNLSASRPQDRQFILSSKKLLLSDSGFYLCAWSAAGEKLFFGSGTQLSVL.

J is TRBJ1-2 and V is TRBV30, with D possibly being TRBD1 (5 bases). Trimming cost V 5 bases and J 0 bases, with 13 bases left between them. Looked up from germline, CDR1 is GTSNPN and CDR2 is SVGIG (reference sequence). This CDR3 spans 14 amino acids. The CDR3 nucleotides are TGTGCCTGGCGGTGGGCAGGGTCTAACTATGGCTACACCTTC. Translation: CAWRWAGSNYGYTF.

The chain is built from TRBV4-2 and TRBJ1-2; TRBD1 agrees at 10 bases. Germline V gives CDR1 LGHNA, CDR2 YNFKEQ. This CDR3 is 14 amino acids long. The ends lost 0 bases at V and 7 bases at J; junction bases unmatched: 2. CDR3 amino acids: CASSQEDRGLGYTF. The DNA for the CDR3 is TGTGCCAGCAGCCAAGAAGACAGGGGGCTTGGCTACACCTTC.

This clone appeared a single time. The chain has TRBV9 and TRBJ1-5; no reliable D call. The CDR3 consists of 13 residues. Germline V gives CDR1 SGDLS, CDR2 YYNGEE. Deletions cut 2 bases from V and 7 bases from J, with 10 bases between. The CDR3 spells CASSVSASQPQHF. The CDR3 bases are TGTGCCAGCAGCGTGAGCGCGAGCCAGCCCCAGCATTTT.

This rearrangement joins TRBV10-3 to TRBJ1-1, with 9 bases that match TRBD1. Germline CDR1 and CDR2: ENHRY and SYGVKD. This CDR3 spans 19 amino acids. The trim removed 0 bases at V and 4 bases at J, leaving 15 bases unmatched. The CDR3 bases are TGTGCCATCAGTGAGTCCCCAGGACAGGGGCGTCACGCGGGCACTGAAGCTTTCTTT. This encodes CAISESPGQGRHAGTEAFF.

The chain couples TRBV5-1 to TRBJ1-1, with a tentative D call TRBD1 (5 bases). The CDR3 sequence is 12 residues long. The V and J ends lost 1 base and 4 bases respectively, with 5 bases between them. Germline V lookup: CDR1 SGHRS, CDR2 YFSETQ. CDR3 sequence reads: CASSLRGTEAFF. CDR3 nucleotides: TGCGCCAGCAGCTTGAGGGGCACTGAAGCTTTCTTT.

The chain uses TRBV5-1 and TRBJ1-2; 8 bases agree with TRBD1. This CDR3 has 17 amino acids. Germline values: CDR1 SGHRS, CDR2 YFSETQ. With 3 bases clipped from V and 0 bases from J, the junction kept 10 bases outside the gene matches. The CDR3: CASSSATGVASNYGYTF. The CDR3, as DNA: TGCGCCAGCAGCTCGGCGACAGGGGTGGCATCTAACTATGGCTACACCTTC.

This chain uses TRBV5-1 with TRBJ1-2; 9 nucleotides line up with TRBD1. Germline lookup yields CDR1 SGHRS and CDR2 YFSETQ. The CDR3 is 17 amino acids. Trimming removed 0 bases from V and 8 bases from J; junction bases left unmatched: 14. CDR3 residues: CASSLEISGTGSGGYTF. The CDR3 DNA reads as TGCGCCAGCAGCTTGGAGATTTCCGGGACAGGGAGCGGGGGCTACACCTTC.

V usage is TRBV6-4 and J usage is TRBJ2-1; D possibly corresponds to TRBD2 (5 bases). CDR3 length: 16 amino acids. Germline loops: CDR1 MRHNA, CDR2 SNTAGT. Trimming stripped 0 bases from V and 8 bases from J, with 17 bases between. CDR3 protein: CASSDSGLGGFDEQFF. The CDR3 DNA reads TGTGCCAGCAGTGACTCGGGTCTTGGAGGTTTCGATGAGCAGTTCTTC.

In its sample, this clone was seen a few times. V usage is TRBV5-6 and J usage is TRBJ1-5; 7 nucleotides match TRBD1. Unmatched junction bases numbered 4, after V lost 4 bases and J lost 0 bases. In germline, CDR1 is SGHDT, CDR2 YYEEEE. CDR3 length: 15 residues. CDR3 in DNA: TGTGCCAGCAGCATACAGGGGTATAGCAATCAGCCCCAGCATTTT. Translating gives CASSIQGYSNQPQHF.

The chain combines TRBV2 with TRBJ2-3; TRBD2 matches 7 bases. Germline trimming cut 3 bases from V and 2 bases from J; bases unmatched to any gene: 8. Germline loops: CDR1 SNHLY, CDR2 FYNNEI. The CDR3 extends over 16 amino acids. The CDR3 spells CASSEVPLAATDTQYF. The CDR3 nucleotides read TGTGCCAGCAGTGAGGTCCCCCTAGCGGCCACAGATACGCAGTATTTT.

The chain carries TRBV5-6 and TRBJ2-7; a weak D match, TRBD2 (6 bases). The CDR3 covers 14 residues. Trimming took 4 bases from V and 0 from J, leaving 11 bases between them. Germline V gene data show CDR1 as SGHDT and CDR2 as YYEEEE. The CDR3 DNA sequence: TGTGCCAGCAGCCTTACTAGCAGCTCCTACGAGCAGTACTTC. It specifies CASSLTSSSYEQYF.

The rearrangement uses TRBV21-1 and TRBJ1-2; the table calls TRBD1, which could not be checked here. TRBV21-1 is a known pseudogene. This CDR3 spans 15 amino acids. In DNA form, the CDR3 reads TGTGCCAGCAGCAAAAGGGGACAGGGAAATGATGGCTACACCTTC. This translates into CASSKRGQGNDGYTF.

By its share, this clone is medium-sized. V is TRBV7-9 and J is TRBJ2-7, with D tentatively TRBD1 (6 bases). Trimming left V 5 bases short and J 1 base short, with 9 bases between. The CDR3 is made up of 13 amino acids. From germline, CDR1 is SEHNR and CDR2 FQNEAQ (reference sequence). CDR3 in DNA: TGTGCCAGCAGCCAGGACAGTTCCTACGAGCAGTACTTC. Protein product: CASSQDSSYEQYF.

This chain uses TRBV21-1 with TRBJ2-7; the DNA was not compared with TRBD2, the D call given in the table. TRBV21-1 is assigned pseudogene status. This CDR3 comprises 17 residues. CDR3 loop: CASSKDRLVAVPAAQYF. CDR3 coding DNA: TGTGCCAGCAGCAAAGATCGGTTGGTGGCAGTCCCGGCGGCGCAGTACTTC.